This entry lists 3 T cell receptor beta chains sequenced from one sample in a study of control samples from healthy donors and cancer patients. Only in-frame clones appear in the TCRdb table, and some are missing; sequencing was by immunoSEQ multiplex PCR. The data hold around 100,000 clones, with about 89% observed a single time. Sequenced input: PBMCs. The origin of the receptors is a man in his sixties with lung cancer.

This clone was seen just once. The chain uses TRBV3-1 (or the pseudogene TRBV3-2) and TRBJ2-7, with D maybe TRBD1 (5 bases). The CDR3 is 15 residues long. Trimming left V 0 bases short and J 4 bases short, with 13 bases between. Germline-derived CDR1 and CDR2 are LGHDT and YNNKEL (reference sequence). The CDR3 spells CASSQERGIRYEQYF. The CDR3 nucleotides read TGTGCCAGCAGCCAAGAAAGGGGTATAAGGTACGAGCAGTACTTC.

The rearrangement joins TRBV10-1 to TRBJ1-1, with a possible D match to TRBD1 (6 bases). In germline, CDR1 is WNHNN, CDR2 SYGVQD (reference sequence). The length of the CDR3 is 14 residues. V was cut by 3 bases and J by 5 bases, with 13 bases left in between. The CDR3 sequence: CASSDVGTGTEAFF. CDR3 DNA sequence: TGCGCCAGCAGTGATGTGGGTACAGGGACTGAAGCTTTCTTT.

The V gene is TRBV7-2, the J gene TRBJ1-3, with 8 positions matching TRBD1. Germline V lookup: CDR1 SGHTA, CDR2 FQGNSA. V lost 0 bases, J lost 4 bases, and 2 bases stayed unmatched. This CDR3 is built from 15 residues. The CDR3 DNA is TGTGCCAGCAGCTTAGCGACAGGGGTCGGAAACACCATATATTTT. Amino acid sequence: CASSLATGVGNTIYF. Based on the CDR3 plus reference TRBV7-2 and TRBJ1-3, the full variable domain is GAGVSQSPSNKVTEKGKDVELRCDPISGHTALYWYRQSLGQGLEFLIYFQGNSAPDKSGLPSDRFSAERTGGSVSTLTIQRTQQEDSAVYLCASSLATGVGNTIYFGEGSWLTVV.